These 9 T cell receptor beta chains originate from one sample sequenced in a study of monozygotic twins with inflammatory bowel disease. TCRdb reprocessed the 5' RACE reads, keeping one entry per CDR3 protein, no DNA. This sample's table reports about 440,000 distinct CDR3 sequences. Sequenced: blood. These receptors all stem from a human donor with ulcerative colitis or Crohn's disease, or a healthy co-twin of an affected twin (not recorded which).

This chain connects TRBV4-2 to TRBJ2-3; TCRdb picks TRBD1, but there is no DNA to check that call. The CDR3 covers 14 residues. The germline V gene has CDR1 LGHNA and CDR2 YNFKEQ. The CDR3 protein is CASSQEGVADTQYF.

The V and J genes are TRBV18 and TRBJ1-5. The CDR3 consists of 13 residues. CDR1 is KGHSH, CDR2 LQKENI, per germline. The CDR3 sequence is CASSPAFNQPQHF.

This chain links TRBV2 with TRBJ1-2. This CDR3 has 14 residues. The germline V gene encodes CDR1 SNHLY and CDR2 FYNNEI. CDR3 sequence: CASSEDGRNYGYTF. Variable domain in full (rest from reference TRBV2 and TRBJ1-2): EPEVTQTPSHQVTQMGQEVILRCVPISNHLYFYWYRQILGQKVEFLVSFYNNEISEKSEIFDDQFSVERPDGSNFTLKIRSTKLEDSAMYFCASSEDGRNYGYTFGSGTRLTVV.

The rearrangement joins TRBV6-5 to TRBJ1-6; the TRBD1 assignment by TCRdb is unverifiable without DNA. The CDR3 runs 14 residues. Germline V CDR1 and CDR2: MNHEY, SVGAGI. The CDR3 region is CASSSRQGASPLHF.

This chain connects TRBV5-1 to TRBJ2-7. This CDR3 comprises 13 residues. The germline V gene encodes CDR1 SGHRS and CDR2 YFSETQ. CDR3 residues: CASTTSSPTKQYF. Full variable domain (remainder filled in from reference TRBV5-1 and TRBJ2-7): KAGVTQTPRYLIKTRGQQVTLSCSPISGHRSVSWYQQTPGQGLQFLFEYFSETQRNKGNFPGRFSGRQFSNSRSEMNVSTLELGDSALYLCASTTSSPTKQYFGPGTRLTVT.

The chain joins TRBV5-1 to TRBJ1-2. The CDR3 is 12 residues long. Germline assignment: CDR1 SGHRS and CDR2 YFSETQ. The CDR3: CASSRDKDGYTF.

This chain connects TRBV6-5 to TRBJ2-3; the TCRdb call, TRBD1, lacks DNA for checking. This CDR3 has 16 amino acids. Per the germline V gene, CDR1 is MNHEY and CDR2 is SVGAGI. This CDR3 is CASSYSGGLGTDTQYF.

The V gene is TRBV7-8, the J gene TRBJ1-3; the D call of TRBD1 rests on TCRdb alone, since no DNA is present to check it. The CDR3 has 16 amino acids. Germline V gene sequence: CDR1 SGHVS, CDR2 FQNEAQ. The CDR3 is CASSLDYRVAGNTIYF.

The V call is TRBV7-8, the J call TRBJ2-1. CDR1 is SGHVS and CDR2 is FQNEAQ in the germline V gene. This CDR3 is built from 13 residues. This CDR3 reads CASSLGFNNEQFF. Variable domain in full (rest from reference TRBV7-8 and TRBJ2-1): GAGVSQSPRYKVAKRGQDVALRCDPISGHVSLFWYQQALGQGPEFLTYFQNEAQLDKSGLPSDRFFAERPEGSVSTLKIQRTQQEDSAVYLCASSLGFNNEQFFGPGTRLTVL.